This T cell receptor beta chain was documented in a study of blood T cell repertoires in COVID-19. Study-wide background: Acute and convalescent COVID-19 samples came from the United States, Italy and Spain.

Sequencing was performed with immunoSEQ multiplex PCR; in TCRdb, only in-frame clones are kept and a portion is missing. Seen here are roughly 40,000 clones, roughly 80% observed once, and the top ten hold approximately 33%. Germline CDR1 SGDLS, CDR2 YYNGEE. The trim removed 4 bases at V and 9 bases at J, leaving 11 bases unmatched. This CDR3 has 15 residues. The sample consisted of peripheral blood. The receptor's source is a woman older than 75 with acute or convalescent COVID-19. The gene calls are TRBV9 and TRBJ2-1; 9 bases match TRBD2. CDR3 loop: CASSSRAGGSTEQFF. Here the CDR3 DNA reads TGTGCCAGCAGCTCTCGAGCGGGAGGTTCGACTGAGCAGTTCTTC.